The clone carrying this T cell receptor beta chain was counted a single time. This entry is derived from a study of blood T cell repertoires in COVID-19. Across the study: Specimens from acute and convalescent COVID-19 originated in the United States, Italy and Spain. PBMCs, B-cell-depleted T cells, or T cells were the source of the cDNA or gDNA that made up the material.

Libraries were prepared by immunoSEQ multiplex PCR; TCRdb keeps only in-frame clonotypes and omits some of them. The sample has just under 350,000 clones; 85% to 90% are singletons. Followed longitudinally, the Seattle patients had been enrolled during active infection. The germline V gene has CDR1 KGHSH and CDR2 LQKENI. This CDR3 comprises 13 residues. V was pared by 9 bases and J by 4 bases, with 8 bases of the junction left unmatched. Input material: peripheral blood. The chain combines TRBV18 with TRBJ1-1, with 7 bases identical to TRBD1. The origin of this receptor is a woman between 45 and 65 years old with COVID-19, enrolled during active disease. CDR3 sequence reads: CASSPTGSTEAFF. CDR3 sequence (DNA): TGTGCCAGTTCCCCGACAGGGAGCACTGAAGCTTTCTTT.